A single sample is the source of the 11 T cell receptor beta chains below, sequenced in a study of T-cell memory formation after mild COVID-19. TCRdb redid the calling of the 5' RACE reads with MiXCR, one entry per CDR3 protein. The sample shows around 250,000 distinct CDR3 sequences, around 15% of them seen only once. The sequencing input was PBMCs or a T cell subset sorted from them (not recorded which). The receptor source for this set is a man aged 18 to 35 who had mild COVID-19 (a few samples of this study predate the infection). Cell type and time point are not known.

This clonotype was found a few times. The V call is TRBV10-2, the J call TRBJ2-7, with TRBD2 matching 10 bases. Germline V gene sequence: CDR1 WSHSY, CDR2 SAAADI. After removal of 4 bases from V and 2 bases from J, the junction contained 2 bases not matched to a gene. The CDR3 has 14 amino acids. CDR3 residues: CASSGLAGAYEQYF. CDR3 sequence (DNA): TGCGCCAGCAGTGGTCTAGCGGGGGCCTACGAGCAGTACTTC.

This clonotype showed up just a few times. The chain's CDR3 is CASSLRGYGYNEQFF. The CDR3, as DNA: TGTGCCAGCAGCTTAAGGGGGTACGGTTACAATGAGCAGTTCTTC. V usage is TRBV7-3 and J usage is TRBJ2-1; D may match TRBD1 or TRBD2 (5 bases each). Deletions cut 1 base from V and 4 bases from J, with 11 bases between. The germline V gene has CDR1 SGHTA and CDR2 FQGTGA. This CDR3 spans 15 amino acids.

The rearrangement joins TRBV4-3 to TRBJ1-2; a weak D match, TRBD1 (5 bases). Trimming took 3 bases from V and 3 from J, leaving 8 bases between them. CDR3 size: 13 residues. Germline CDR1 reads LGHNA; CDR2 reads YSLEER. The CDR3 reads CASSQRQHYGYTF. DNA of the CDR3: TGCGCCAGCAGCCAGCGACAGCACTATGGCTACACCTTC.

The DNA of the CDR3 is TGTGCCAGCAGTCCCCCCGTCACAGCGCGGGAGCAGTTCTTC. This translates into CASSPPVTAREQFF. V is TRBV12-3 or TRBV12-4 and J is TRBJ2-1; the D is unclear. The V end lost 5 bases, the J end lost 10 bases, and 18 bases lay between the germline ends. The CDR3 has 14 residues.

The J gene is TRBJ2-5, the V gene TRBV10-3, with 10 bases that match TRBD1. Germline V lookup: CDR1 ENHRY, CDR2 SYGVKD. This CDR3 comprises 15 residues. The trim removed 6 bases at V and 4 bases at J, leaving 8 bases unmatched. Here the CDR3 DNA reads TGTGCCATCAGAGACCCGGGACAGGGGCTAGAGACCCAGTACTTC. Translated, it gives CAIRDPGQGLETQYF.

The chain employs TRBV21-1 and TRBJ2-3; TRBD2 reflects the table's D call only, with no check against the DNA. TRBV21-1 is a recognized pseudogene. The CDR3 runs to 17 residues. The CDR3 region is CASSIRTSGVSTDTQYF. CDR3 in DNA: TGTGCCAGCAGCATCCGGACTAGCGGGGTGAGCACAGATACGCAGTATTTT.

The chain employs TRBV28 and TRBJ2-1; D is undetermined. From germline, CDR1 is MDHEN and CDR2 SYDVKM. V lost 4 bases to trimming and J lost 9 bases, with 10 bases between them. There are 12 residues in the CDR3. CDR3 sequence (DNA): TGTGCCAGCAGTTCCCCCTTCTTTGAGCAGTTCTTC. Encoded protein: CASSSPFFEQFF. The full variable domain, with the rest looked up from reference TRBV28 and TRBJ2-1, is DVKVTQSSRYLVKRTGEKVFLECVQDMDHENMFWYRQDPGLGLRLIYFSYDVKMKEKGDIPEGYSVSREKKERFSLILESASTNQTSMYLCASSSPFFEQFFGPGTRLTVL.

A few counts support this clonotype. The chain couples TRBV7-9 to TRBJ2-7; D might be TRBD2 (6 bases). The CDR3 is made up of 13 amino acids. Between the trimmed V and J ends, which lost 5 bases and 6 bases, there was a span of 14 bases. The germline CDR1 and CDR2 sequences are SEHNR and FQNEAQ (reference sequence). This chain's CDR3 is CASSPPGSGEQYF. DNA for the CDR3: TGTGCCAGCAGCCCCCCGGGTAGCGGCGAGCAGTACTTC.

The chain couples TRBV11-2 to TRBJ2-3; the D is unclear. The CDR3 totals 15 residues. The V gene's germline CDR1 is SGHAT and CDR2 FQNNGV. The V end was cut by 3 bases, the J end by 1 base, with 11 bases between. Here the CDR3 DNA reads TGTGCCAGCAGCTTCGGCCTTGGAGGCACAGATACGCAGTATTTT. It yields the protein CASSFGLGGTDTQYF.

This clonotype was found a few times. This chain joins TRBV4-2 and TRBJ2-3; tentative D call: TRBD2 (5 bases). Germline loops: CDR1 LGHNA, CDR2 YNFKEQ. The V and J ends lost 0 bases and 2 bases respectively, with 9 bases between them. The CDR3 length is 15 residues. This CDR3 reads CASSQEAGPTDTQYF. In nucleotides, the CDR3 is TGTGCCAGCAGCCAAGAGGCGGGCCCCACAGATACGCAGTATTTT.

This clonotype has a handful of counts. The chain joins TRBV5-1 to TRBJ2-5, with TRBD2 identical over 8 bases. Germline V lookup: CDR1 SGHRS, CDR2 YFSETQ. With V trimmed by 2 bases and J by 5 bases, 8 bases remained unmatched. CDR3 length: 15 amino acids. Here the CDR3 reads CASSLGGTRYETQYF. The CDR3 nucleotides read TGCGCCAGCAGCTTAGGAGGGACTAGATACGAGACCCAGTACTTC.